This entry describes one T cell receptor beta chain. Its specificity is unknown. Expressed TCRB transcripts were sequenced because the entire RNA isolate underwent reverse transcription. Produced via immunoSEQ multiplex PCR; TCRdb's table is partial and in-frame only. The sample shows around 600,000 clones, roughly 12% of them seen only once. Germline loops: CDR1 SGHTA, CDR2 FQGTGA. This CDR3 has 15 amino acids. J lost 4 bases, V lost 5 bases, and 6 bases had no gene match. The sample is drawn from a study of beta chain features in type 1 diabetes. On the study more broadly: Patients looked much like healthy donors when it came to age, gender and cell yields. Broader study findings: In every one of the four CD4+ subsets, TCRB CDR3s were moderately but significantly shorter in Type 1 diabetes patients. Patients' naive, central memory and Treg TCRB repertoires seemed closer to one another than those of healthy donors.

The rearrangement uses TRBV7-3 and TRBJ1-1; 11 positions match TRBD1. The source is a man aged 30-40 years with type 1 diabetes. Sequencing input: naive CD4+ T cells from blood. The CDR3, as DNA: TGTGCCAGCAGCCCCCGGACAGGGGGCGTCACTGAAGCTTTCTTT. It encodes CASSPRTGGVTEAFF. The full variable domain, completed using reference TRBV7-3 and TRBJ1-1, is GAGVSQTPSNKVTEKGKYVELRCDPISGHTALYWYRQSLGQGPEFLIYFQGTGAADDSGLPNDRFFAVRPEGSVSTLKIQRTERGDSAVYLCASSPRTGGVTEAFFGQGTRLTVV.